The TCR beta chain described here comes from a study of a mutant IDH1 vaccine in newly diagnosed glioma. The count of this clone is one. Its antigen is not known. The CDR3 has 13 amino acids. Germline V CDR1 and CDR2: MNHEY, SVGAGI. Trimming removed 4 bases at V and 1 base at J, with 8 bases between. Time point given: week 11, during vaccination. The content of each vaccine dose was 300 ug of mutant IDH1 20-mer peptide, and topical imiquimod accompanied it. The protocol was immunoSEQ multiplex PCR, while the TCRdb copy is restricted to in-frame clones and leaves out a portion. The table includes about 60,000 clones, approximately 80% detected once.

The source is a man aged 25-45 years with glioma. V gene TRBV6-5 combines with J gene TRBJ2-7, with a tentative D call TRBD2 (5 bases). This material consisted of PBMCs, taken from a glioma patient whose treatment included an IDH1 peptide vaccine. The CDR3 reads CASSSGRSYEQYF. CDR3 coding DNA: TGTGCCAGCAGTTCGGGAAGATCCTACGAGCAGTACTTC.